Listed below are T cell receptor beta chains from one sample, sequenced in a study of T cells in narcolepsy. The table came from immunoSEQ multiplex PCR; TCRdb's copy has only in-frame clones and leaves some out. The sample contains about 27,000 clones, 60% to 85% of which appear only once. Sequenced input: memory (CD45RA-) CD4+ T cells from blood. These TCRs come from a human donor in good health. Both conserved end residues are part of each CDR3. The D gene is left open where the match is weak. Clone size appears in some rows only: once, few, many, or a class for an expanded clone.

TRBJ2-5 TRBD2 TRBV18 NA CASSPRGRAIQETQYF TGTGCCAGCTCACCACGCGGGAGAGCCATCCAAGAGACCCAGTACTTC
TRBJ2-1 NA TRBV4-2 once CASSLLSSGNEQFF TGTGCCAGCAGTCTCCTTAGCTCTGGGAATGAGCAGTTCTTC
TRBJ2-7 TRBD1 TRBV6-6 once CASYRGSEQYF TGTGCCAGCTACAGGGGCTCCGAGCAGTACTTC
TRBJ2-7 NA TRBV6-5 NA CASSYGGAAYEQYF TGTGCCAGCAGTTACGGCGGGGCAGCCTACGAGCAGTACTTC
TRBJ1-6 NA TRBV30 NA CAWSVQGNSPLHF TGTGCCTGGAGTGTGCAGGGTAATTCACCCCTCCACTTT
TRBJ1-1 NA TRBV2 NA CASILDAGASTEAFF TGTGCCAGCATCTTAGACGCGGGGGCGAGCACTGAAGCTTTCTTT
TRBJ1-2 NA TRBV7-2 few CASSLSTASYGYTF TGTGCCAGCAGCTTATCAACAGCGAGCTATGGCTACACCTTC
TRBJ2-3 NA TRBV7-9 once CASSSYIRDGGDTQYF TGTGCCAGCAGCTCGTATATCAGGGACGGTGGAGATACGCAGTATTTT
TRBJ1-2 TRBD1 TRBV4-3 NA CASSQAGTGFYGYTF TGCGCCAGCAGCCAGGCCGGGACAGGGTTCTATGGCTACACCTTC
TRBJ2-1 TRBD2 TRBV7-3 NA CASSPGLAYNEQFF TGTGCCAGCAGCCCCGGACTAGCGTACAATGAGCAGTTCTTC
TRBJ1-6 NA TRBV4-2 NA CASSQGQANNSPLHF TGTGCCAGCAGCCAAGGACAGGCAAATAATTCACCCCTCCACTTT
TRBJ2-7 NA TRBV7-9 NA CASSSTADRFYEQYF TGTGCCAGCAGCTCAACGGCAGACAGATTCTACGAGCAGTACTTC
TRBJ2-6 NA TRBV7-3 NA CASSLKGPGRSFGSGANVLTF TGTGCCAGCAGCTTAAAGGGCCCGGGGCGGTCGTTTGGCTCTGGGGCCAACGTCCTGACTTTC
TRBJ2-7 TRBD2 TRBV12-5 NA CASGPLNRPLAAPRAIHEQYF TGTGCTAGTGGTCCCTTAAACAGACCACTAGCGGCCCCCAGGGCGATCCACGAGCAGTACTTC
TRBJ2-5 TRBD2 TRBV18 NA CASSHGREETQYF TGTGCCAGCTCGCACGGGAGGGAGGAGACCCAGTACTTC
TRBJ1-4 NA TRBV6-6 NA CASRGPRFNEKLFF TGTGCCAGCAGGGGCCCCAGGTTTAATGAAAAACTGTTTTTT
TRBJ1-1 NA TRBV5-1 once CASSFGHGNTEAFF TGCGCCAGCAGCTTTGGTCACGGAAACACTGAAGCTTTCTTT
TRBJ1-2 TRBD1 TRBV18 NA CASSLQGRDGYTF TGTGCCAGCTCACTACAGGGGAGAGATGGCTACACCTTC
TRBJ2-7 NA TRBV6-1 once CASSVRYEQYF TGTGCCAGCAGTGTCCGCTACGAGCAGTACTTC
TRBJ2-7 TRBD1 TRBV5-1 NA CASSLGTGGFYEQYF TGCGCCAGCAGCTTGGGGACAGGGGGCTTCTACGAGCAGTACTTC
TRBJ2-7 NA TRBV29-1 NA CSGGDLKGEQYF TGCAGCGGAGGGGACTTAAAAGGCGAGCAGTACTTC
TRBJ2-2 NA TRBV7-7 NA CASSLRAGELFF TGTGCCAGCAGCTTACGGGCCGGGGAGCTGTTTTTT
TRBJ2-2 NA TRBV19 NA CASSVGRGFNGELFF TGTGCCAGTAGTGTGGGGCGCGGATTCAACGGGGAGCTGTTTTTT
TRBJ2-7 NA TRBV10-2 few CATKRGPSYEQYF TGCGCCACCAAACGCGGCCCATCCTACGAGCAGTACTTC
TRBJ2-1 NA TRBV29-1 NA CSVVEGPGNEQFF TGCAGCGTTGTAGAGGGTCCTGGGAATGAGCAGTTCTTC
TRBJ2-7 NA TRBV5-5 few CASSPRQPSYEQYF TGTGCCAGCAGCCCGCGACAACCATCCTACGAGCAGTACTTC
TRBJ2-7 NA TRBV2 few CASRKTGTYEQYF TGTGCCAGCAGAAAGACCGGGACCTACGAGCAGTACTTC
TRBJ2-1 NA TRBV6-1 NA CASRDPPGNEQFF TGTGCCAGCCGGGACCCACCGGGGAATGAGCAGTTCTTC
TRBJ2-7 NA TRBV5-1 NA CASSRGAQGIYEQYF TGCGCCAGCAGTCGGGGGGCGCAGGGAATCTACGAGCAGTACTTC
TRBJ1-1 NA TRBV4-2 NA CASSQFYDLFTEAFF TGTGCCAGCAGCCAATTCTATGACCTGTTCACTGAAGCTTTCTTT
TRBJ2-1 TRBD1 TRBV9 NA CASSVGGFRGQGLTGYNEQFF TGTGCCAGCAGCGTAGGTGGGTTTCGGGGACAGGGGCTAACCGGCTACAATGAGCAGTTCTTC
TRBJ2-1 TRBD1 TRBV7-8 NA CASSLIRTGGRNEQFF TGTGCCAGCAGCCTGATTCGGACAGGGGGGCGAAATGAGCAGTTCTTC
TRBJ2-5 NA TRBV18 NA CASSGGEETQYF TGTGCCAGCTCCGGCGGGGAAGAGACCCAGTACTTC
TRBJ1-1 NA TRBV11-2 NA CASSLAGGDTEAFF TGTGCCAGCAGCTTAGCGGGGGGAGACACTGAAGCTTTCTTT
TRBJ2-3 NA TRBV29-1 once CSVVRQGSDTQYF TGCAGCGTTGTAAGGCAGGGCTCCGATACGCAGTATTTT
TRBJ2-2 TRBD1 TRBV29-1 NA CSVQGAGNTGELFF TGCAGCGTTCAGGGGGCAGGGAACACCGGGGAGCTGTTTTTT
TRBJ2-4 NA TRBV11-2 NA CASSSMAGIAQNIQYF TGTGCCAGCAGCTCTATGGCCGGGATAGCACAAAACATTCAGTACTTC
TRBJ1-5 NA TRBV5-4 NA CASSFQGRNQPQHF TGTGCCAGCAGCTTTCAGGGTAGAAATCAGCCCCAGCATTTT
TRBJ2-1 TRBD2 TRBV7-3 NA CASSSFGTSGGARNEQFF TGTGCCAGCAGCTCGTTCGGGACTAGCGGGGGGGCACGCAATGAGCAGTTCTTC
TRBJ2-5 NA TRBV5-4 NA CASSLEGGGGRETQYF TGTGCCAGCAGCTTGGAGGGGGGGGGCGGCCGAGAGACCCAGTACTTC
TRBJ2-7 NA TRBV4-1 NA CASSQEDGSGQYF TGCGCCAGCAGCCAAGAGGATGGGTCCGGACAGTACTTC
TRBJ2-5 NA TRBV11-2 NA CASSFDRSQETQYF TGTGCCAGCAGCTTCGACAGGAGTCAAGAGACCCAGTACTTC
TRBJ1-2 NA TRBV11-2 NA CASTPGGLEANYGYTF TGTGCCAGCACTCCGGGTGGATTGGAAGCTAACTATGGCTACACCTTC
TRBJ2-5 TRBD2 TRBV5-1 NA CASSLSGTPKETQYF TGCGCCAGCAGCTTGAGCGGGACCCCAAAAGAGACCCAGTACTTC
TRBJ2-5 NA TRBV6-6 NA CASSYGLETQYF TGTGCCAGCAGTTACGGTCTGGAGACCCAGTACTTC
TRBJ2-1 NA TRBV1 NA CTSSQNSGGAWNEQFF TGCACCAGCAGCCAAAATAGCGGGGGGGCTTGGAATGAGCAGTTCTTC
TRBJ1-1 NA TRBV6-1 NA CASYPMGNTEAFF TGTGCCAGCTATCCGATGGGGAACACTGAAGCTTTCTTT
TRBJ2-3 NA TRBV11-3 NA CASSLDRVTDTQYF TGTGCCAGCAGCTTAGATCGTGTCACAGATACGCAGTATTTT
TRBJ1-1 TRBD1 TRBV5-1 medium-sized CASSDTGGILEAFF TGCGCCAGCAGTGATACAGGGGGTATCCTTGAAGCTTTCTTT
TRBJ2-6 NA TRBV5-1 NA CASSPEGANVLTF TGCGCCAGCAGCCCTGAGGGGGCCAACGTCCTGACTTTC
TRBJ2-7 TRBD1 TRBV15 once CATSIGTGKEWQYF TGTGCCACCAGCATTGGGACAGGGAAGGAATGGCAGTACTTC
TRBJ2-3 TRBD2 TRBV5-1 NA CASSSTSVQDTQYF TGCGCCAGCAGCTCTACTAGCGTTCAAGATACGCAGTATTTT
TRBJ1-3 NA TRBV5-1 medium-sized CASSSGLISGNTIYF TGCGCCAGCAGCTCAGGGCTGATCTCTGGAAACACCATATATTTT